These 12 T cell receptor beta chains share one sample of origin, sequenced in a study of blood T cell repertoires in COVID-19. This table comes from immunoSEQ multiplex PCR, and its TCRdb copy is limited to in-frame clones, with some not included. The sample includes 150,000 or so clones, about 88% seen only once; the top ten take roughly 25%. Specimen: peripheral blood. The receptor source for this set is a man aged 55-75 years with acute or convalescent COVID-19.

The rearrangement links TRBV18 to TRBJ1-5; no clear D. With 2 bases removed from V and 3 bases from J, the gap between germline ends came to 8 bases. CDR1 is KGHSH, CDR2 LQKENI, per germline. This CDR3 spans 14 amino acids. In DNA, the CDR3 is TGTGCCAGCTCACCAAATCCTTACAATCAGCCCCAGCATTTT. This sequence encodes CASSPNPYNQPQHF.

CDR3 in DNA: TGTGCCACCGGACAGGGGGCGCGTGGAAACACCATATATTTT. It yields the protein CATGQGARGNTIYF. The chain combines TRBV19 with TRBJ1-3, with TRBD1 matching 11 bases. Germline values: CDR1 LNHDA, CDR2 SQIVND (reference sequence). The J segment lost 3 bases and the V segment lost 10 bases, leaving 5 bases of the junction unmatched. The CDR3 loop spans 14 amino acids.

The V gene is TRBV15, the J gene TRBJ1-1; TRBD1 aligns across 8 bases. The CDR3 runs 17 residues. The V gene's germline CDR1 is LNHNV and CDR2 YYDKDF (reference sequence). With V trimmed by 0 bases and J by 0 bases, 6 bases remained unmatched. The CDR3 DNA is TGTGCCACCAGCAGAGATCTTGCAGGGGGCATGAACACTGAAGCTTTCTTT. Encoded protein: CATSRDLAGGMNTEAFF. The full variable domain, with the rest looked up from reference TRBV15 and TRBJ1-1, is DAMVIQNPRYQVTQFGKPVTLSCSQTLNHNVMYWYQQKSSQAPKLLFHYYDKDFNNEADTPDNFQSRRPNTSFCFLDIRSPGLGDTAMYLCATSRDLAGGMNTEAFFGQGTRLTVV.

V and J are TRBV5-1 and TRBJ2-2; TRBD1 agrees at 7 bases. Germline-derived CDR1 and CDR2 are SGHRS and YFSETQ. The trim removed 0 bases at V and 5 bases at J, leaving 4 bases unmatched. This CDR3 has 15 amino acids. CDR3 protein: CASSLAVRGTGELFF. The CDR3 nucleotides are TGCGCCAGCAGCTTGGCAGTCAGGGGGACCGGGGAGCTGTTTTTT.

This chain links TRBV6-6 with TRBJ1-3; D unclear. CDR3 length: 12 amino acids. From germline, CDR1 is MNHNY and CDR2 SVGAGI (reference sequence). Trimming removed 6 bases at V and 4 bases at J, with 7 bases between. The CDR3 sequence: CASRDFGNTIYF. In DNA form, the CDR3 reads TGTGCCAGCAGGGACTTCGGAAACACCATATATTTT.

The rearrangement uses TRBV7-9 and TRBJ1-2; no definite D call. Germline CDR1 SEHNR, CDR2 FQNEAQ (reference sequence). This CDR3 region has 17 residues. Trimming took 0 bases from V and 7 from J, leaving 21 bases between them. The CDR3 nucleotides are TGTGCCAGCAGCTTAGCCGCCACTAGCAGGCCCCGGGGTGGCTACACCTTC. As protein: CASSLAATSRPRGGYTF.

The chain has TRBV27 and TRBJ1-1; D remains unclear. Per the germline V gene, CDR1 is MNHEY and CDR2 is SMNVEV (reference sequence). CDR3 size: 14 residues. Between the trimmed V and J ends, which lost 4 bases and 3 bases, there was a span of 12 bases. The CDR3 reads CASSSRREDTEAFF. Written as DNA, the CDR3 is TGTGCCAGCAGTTCCCGGAGGGAAGACACTGAAGCTTTCTTT.

This chain connects TRBV27 to TRBJ1-5; D is ambiguous. V was cut by 6 bases and J by 1 base, with 13 bases left in between. The CDR3 is 15 residues long. Germline CDR1 MNHEY, CDR2 SMNVEV (reference sequence). The CDR3 DNA is TGTGCCAGCAGCCCGGGAGGTTTGAGCAATCAGCCCCAGCATTTT. Translation: CASSPGGLSNQPQHF.

This rearrangement joins TRBV28 to TRBJ1-2; 8 bases line up with TRBD1. The CDR3 is 15 amino acids. Germline V lookup: CDR1 MDHEN, CDR2 SYDVKM. J gave up 6 bases and V 3 bases, and 9 bases lay outside the gene matches. The CDR3 region is CASSFGQGGFDGYTF. The CDR3 region has the DNA TGTGCCAGCAGTTTCGGACAGGGAGGATTCGATGGCTACACCTTC.

The V call is TRBV4-1, the J call TRBJ1-1; 7 nucleotides align to TRBD1. CDR1 MGHRA and CDR2 YSYEKL come from the germline V gene. J lost 0 bases, V lost 0 bases, and 10 bases had no gene match. The CDR3 has 18 amino acids. CDR3 amino acids: CASSQDRRGGAVNTEAFF. In nucleotides, the CDR3 is TGCGCCAGCAGCCAAGACCGACGAGGGGGCGCGGTGAACACTGAAGCTTTCTTT.

This chain links TRBV5-1 with TRBJ1-6; TRBD1 is a possible D gene (6 bases). V lost 0 bases and J lost 6, with 10 bases in between. CDR3 length equals 15 residues. Looked up from germline, CDR1 is SGHRS and CDR2 is YFSETQ. Written as DNA, the CDR3 is TGCGCCAGCAGCTTGGAGGGGGACATTAATTCACCCCTCCACTTT. It yields the protein CASSLEGDINSPLHF.

The chain combines TRBV6-6 with TRBJ1-1; D may be TRBD1 (5 bases). Germline CDR1 reads MNHNY; CDR2 reads SVGAGI (reference sequence). This CDR3 has 16 amino acids. V was clipped by 4 bases and J by 1 base, with 16 bases between them. CDR3 nucleotide sequence: TGTGCCAGCAGTTCCGACCGGCAGGGATCGAACACTGAAGCTTTCTTT. This translates into CASSSDRQGSNTEAFF.